This T cell receptor (beta chain) was identified during a study of beta chain features in type 1 diabetes. Findings and limits, study-wide: Patients and controls would share equally any PCR tilt toward shorter templates. Reduced insertions and increased deletions marked VDJ junctions in type 1 diabetes patients.

This clone came up a few times. Its antigen remains unknown. Sorting with CD45RO/CCR7/CD25/CD127/CD95/CD27 yielded naive, central memory, regulatory and stem-like memory CD4+ cells. What was sequenced were expressed TCRB transcripts, since all of the isolated RNA had been reverse transcribed. Sequencing was performed with immunoSEQ multiplex PCR; in TCRdb, only in-frame clones are kept and a portion is missing. The repertoire holds fewer than 500,000 clones, with approximately 15% as singletons. The length of the CDR3 is 16 residues. CDR1 and CDR2 from the germline V gene are MGHRA and YSYEKL. V lost 3 bases, J lost 5 bases, and 10 bases stayed unmatched.

The receptor comes from a man in his thirties or forties in good health. The genes are TRBV4-1 and TRBJ2-5; 9 bases line up with TRBD2. The specimen was naive CD4+ T cells from blood. Here the CDR3 DNA reads TGCGCCAGCAGCCAGATGAGCGGGACTAGCTGGGAGACCCAGTACTTC. This sequence encodes CASSQMSGTSWETQYF.